The 8 T cell receptor beta chains below come from one sample, sequenced in a study of response to subunit inactivated influenza vaccine. Via MiXCR, TCRdb re-called the RT-PCR reads, giving one row per CDR3 protein. The table records roughly 760,000 distinct CDR3 sequences, about 20% of them present only once. This material consisted of PBMCs from blood, taken roughly 5 days after vaccination. These receptors all come from a middle-aged man who received an inactivated influenza vaccine.

The V gene is TRBV15, the J gene TRBJ2-5; TRBD1 is a possible D gene (5 bases). Trimming pared 5 bases from V and 5 bases from J, leaving 15 bases between. CDR1 and CDR2 (germline): LNHNV, YYDKDF (reference sequence). The CDR3 sequence is 14 residues long. The CDR3 protein is CATSPYFGAETQYF. The CDR3 nucleotides read TGTGCCACCAGCCCGTATTTTGGGGCGGAGACCCAGTACTTC.

This clonotype was seen more than once but under ten times. The rearrangement links TRBV4-1 to TRBJ2-1; TRBD2 matches 12 bases. The CDR3 extends over 17 amino acids. Germline trimming cut 0 bases from V and 8 bases from J; bases unmatched to any gene: 8. Germline CDR1 is MGHRA and CDR2 is YSYEKL. The CDR3 coding sequence is TGCGCCAGCAGCCAAGACAGCGGGCTAGCGGGGGGGTATGAGCAGTTCTTC. Translated, it gives CASSQDSGLAGGYEQFF.

This chain links TRBV5-6 with TRBJ1-2; perhaps TRBD1 as D (6 bases). The CDR3 covers 15 residues. Per the germline V gene, CDR1 is SGHDT and CDR2 is YYEEEE. V shed 4 bases and J shed 2 bases, with 15 bases lying between them. The chain's CDR3 is CASSIPGTNNYGYTF. CDR3 sequence (DNA): TGTGCCAGCAGCATCCCCGGGACAAACAACTATGGCTACACCTTC.

The rearrangement joins TRBV27 to TRBJ1-1; possible D gene TRBD1, 5 bases. The CDR3 totals 14 residues. Trimming shortened V by 5 bases and J by 5 bases, and 15 bases separated the two germline ends. Germline V CDR1 and CDR2: MNHEY, SMNVEV (reference sequence). The DNA for the CDR3 is TGTGCCAGCAGTGGCCGGGGCCCGGGTACTGAAGCTTTCTTT. Its protein is CASSGRGPGTEAFF.

This clonotype has more than one count but fewer than ten. The J gene is TRBJ2-5, the V gene TRBV29-1, with D perhaps TRBD1 (5 bases). V was trimmed by 4 bases and J by 3 bases, leaving 12 bases between them. The germline V gene has CDR1 SQVTM and CDR2 ANQGSEA. This CDR3 is built from 13 residues. CDR3 in DNA: TGCAGCGTTGCCTTGGCAGGGAAAGAGACCCAGTACTTC. Protein product: CSVALAGKETQYF. Full variable domain (remainder filled in from reference TRBV29-1 and TRBJ2-5): SAVISQKPSRDICQRGTSLTIQCQVDSQVTMMFWYRQQPGQSLTLIATANQGSEATYESGFVIDKFPISRPNLTFSTLTVSNMSPEDSSIYLCSVALAGKETQYFGPGTRLLVL.

The chain combines TRBV6-1 with TRBJ2-7; the match to TRBD2 covers 8 bases. CDR3 length: 15 residues. V dropped 6 bases and J dropped 3; count of bases not matched to a gene: 10. From germline, CDR1 is MNHNS and CDR2 SASEGT. CDR3 in amino acids: CASRTGLAPVYEQYF. The DNA for the CDR3 is TGTGCCAGCAGGACCGGACTAGCTCCAGTCTACGAGCAGTACTTC.

This clonotype was seen only a few times. The chain combines TRBV5-1 with TRBJ2-3; D remains unclear. V was shortened by 5 bases and J by 2 bases, with 12 bases between the two germline ends. In germline, CDR1 is SGHRS, CDR2 YFSETQ. The CDR3 runs to 14 residues. CDR3 sequence: CASRGGGLTDTQYF. The CDR3 nucleotides read TGCGCCAGCAGGGGCGGCGGCCTCACAGATACGCAGTATTTT.

This clonotype was seen many times. The chain links TRBV10-3 to TRBJ2-3; D not resolved. Germline CDR1 ENHRY, CDR2 SYGVKD. CDR3 length equals 12 residues. V was pared by 7 bases and J by 0 bases, with 5 bases between. This chain's CDR3 is CAIKTSTDTQYF. The CDR3 DNA reads TGTGCCATCAAGACAAGCACAGATACGCAGTATTTT.